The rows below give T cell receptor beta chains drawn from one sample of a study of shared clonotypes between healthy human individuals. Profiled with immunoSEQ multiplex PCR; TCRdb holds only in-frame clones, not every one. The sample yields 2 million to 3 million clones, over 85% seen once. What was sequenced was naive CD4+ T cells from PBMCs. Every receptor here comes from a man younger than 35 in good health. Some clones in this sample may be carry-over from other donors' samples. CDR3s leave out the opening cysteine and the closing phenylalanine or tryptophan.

CDR3 protein: ASSSHTNYGYT
J gene: TRBJ1-2
V gene: TRBV28

CDR3 protein: AWTRGIGGVISYNEQF
J gene: TRBJ2-1
V gene: TRBV30

CDR3 protein: ASSQPPGGGRGYT
J gene: TRBJ1-2
V gene: TRBV4-1

CDR3 protein: ASSEALQGWMEQY
J gene: TRBJ2-7
V gene: TRBV6-1

CDR3 protein: AWNTGTEQF
J gene: TRBJ2-1
V gene: TRBV30

CDR3 protein: ARSFRRRIAKNIQY
J gene: TRBJ2-4
V gene: TRBV5-3

CDR3 protein: ASSVLAGANEQF
J gene: TRBJ2-1
V gene: TRBV9

CDR3 protein: ASSAGTPGLQDIQY
J gene: TRBJ2-4
V gene: TRBV5-1

CDR3 protein: AISETQGNTEAF
J gene: TRBJ1-1
V gene: TRBV10-3

CDR3 protein: ASARGPRESNQPQH
J gene: TRBJ1-5
V gene: TRBV5-1

CDR3 protein: ASSLLFANEQF
J gene: TRBJ2-1
V gene: TRBV5-5

CDR3 protein: ASSLPPSGLAGGPRLSYNEQF
J gene: TRBJ2-1
V gene: TRBV28

CDR3 protein: AWSVDRIYEQY
J gene: TRBJ2-7
V gene: TRBV30

CDR3 protein: ASSSDRGWTGELF
J gene: TRBJ2-2
V gene: TRBV13

CDR3 protein: ASSSPEGLAKNIQY
J gene: TRBJ2-4
V gene: TRBV5-4

CDR3 protein: ASSPDFVRGVLPITGELF
J gene: TRBJ2-2
V gene: TRBV18

CDR3 protein: ASSYPGAGRNEQF
J gene: TRBJ2-1
V gene: TRBV6-5

CDR3 protein: ASSSIQGGFVNEQF
J gene: TRBJ2-1
V gene: TRBV27

CDR3 protein: ASSFGISAGEETQY
J gene: TRBJ2-5
V gene: TRBV5-1

CDR3 protein: ASSILPRPSRNTEAF
J gene: TRBJ1-1
V gene: TRBV19

CDR3 protein: ASSLRGTGELF
J gene: TRBJ2-2
V gene: TRBV18

CDR3 protein: ASTRDPNEQF
J gene: TRBJ2-1
V gene: TRBV25-1

CDR3 protein: ASSLSRRTNEKLF
J gene: TRBJ1-4
V gene: TRBV5-1

CDR3 protein: ASSISGGGNQPQH
J gene: TRBJ1-5
V gene: TRBV19

CDR3 protein: ASSPRESPLH
J gene: TRBJ1-6
V gene: TRBV6-5

CDR3 protein: ASSVLREGYEQY
J gene: -
V gene: TRBV10-2

CDR3 protein: AWIWGQGSGYT
J gene: TRBJ1-2
V gene: TRBV30